This TCR beta chain was retrieved from a study of blood T cell repertoires in COVID-19. Across the study: Acute-phase and convalescent COVID-19 samples originated in the United States, Italy and Spain.

The V gene's germline CDR1 is MNHEY and CDR2 SVGAGI. V lost 6 bases to trimming and J lost 7 bases; unmatched junction nucleotides: 11. The CDR3 is 15 residues long. Under the authors' procedure: Estimates of nucleated cell counts were drawn from the amplification of reference gene primers. Repertoires were generated with immunoSEQ multiplex PCR, while TCRdb's copy carries only in-frame clones and drops some. V and J calls and clone size follow that table, whereas D and trimming were derived from the DNA. This sample has more than 130,000 clones, with about four fifths found just once. This receptor was taken from a woman older than 75 in a cohort sampled during active or convalescent COVID-19. The chain combines TRBV6-5 with TRBJ1-1, with 10 positions matching TRBD1. Sequencing was carried out using peripheral blood. The CDR3 loop reads CASSGQGEGGGEAFF. The CDR3 DNA sequence: TGTGCCAGCAGCGGACAGGGGGAAGGGGGGGGTGAAGCTTTCTTT.